This passage covers 9 T cell receptor beta chains from one sample sequenced in a study of T cell responses to AZD1222 COVID-19 vaccine. TCRdb's copy holds only in-frame clones and misses some; the assay was immunoSEQ multiplex PCR. There are some 110,000 clones in the sample; around 83% occur only once, and 15% to 20% lies in the top ten. The starting material was peripheral blood, obtained 28 days after the second AZD1222 dose. The source of these receptors is an adult who received the AZD1222 COVID-19 vaccine.

The CDR3: CASSLSRVGYTF. The CDR3 nucleotides are TGTGCCAGCAGTTTAAGCCGGGTTGGCTACACCTTC. The chain employs TRBV12-3 or TRBV12-4 and TRBJ1-2, with unresolved D. The CDR3 consists of 12 residues. Trimming removed 2 bases at V and 7 bases at J, with 8 bases between.

The chain links TRBV5-1 to TRBJ2-5; 9 bases fit TRBD1. The germline V gene encodes CDR1 SGHRS and CDR2 YFSETQ. J gave up 1 base and V 3 bases, and 4 bases lay outside the gene matches. The CDR3 covers 15 residues. The DNA for the CDR3 is TGCGCCAGCAGCTCGGGACAGGGCTTCCAAGAGACCCAGTACTTC. Its translation is CASSSGQGFQETQYF.

To note about this clone: Other DNA sequences in the same sample also yield this CDR3. This chain connects TRBV18 to TRBJ1-2; D remains unclear. Trimming left V 0 bases short and J 2 bases short, with 7 bases between. This CDR3 is 14 amino acids long. Germline V gene sequence: CDR1 KGHSH, CDR2 LQKENI. CDR3 loop: CASSPPTRNYGYTF. Here the CDR3 DNA reads TGTGCCAGCTCACCACCGACACGAAACTATGGCTACACCTTC.

This chain links TRBV9 with TRBJ1-2; TRBD1 is a possible D gene (6 bases). V lost 4 bases, J lost 9 bases, and 19 bases lay in between. Germline lookup yields CDR1 SGDLS and CDR2 YYNGEE. This CDR3 comprises 14 residues. This CDR3 is CASSPQGWDGSYTF. In DNA form, the CDR3 reads TGTGCCAGCAGCCCGCAGGGGTGGGACGGTAGCTACACCTTC. The complete variable domain, with remaining parts taken from reference TRBV9 and TRBJ1-2, reads DSGVTQTPKHLITATGQRVTLRCSPRSGDLSVYWYQQSLDQGLQFLIQYYNGEERAKGNILERFSAQQFPDLHSELNLSSLELGDSALYFCASSPQGWDGSYTFGSGTRLTVV.

The count of this clone is one. The chain uses TRBV6-5 and TRBJ2-7, with 8 bases lining up with TRBD2. Germline V gene lookup returns CDR1 MNHEY and CDR2 SVGAGI. Losses at the gene ends were 4 bases for V and 2 bases for J; bases not matched to a gene: 4. The CDR3 spans 14 residues. CDR3 in amino acids: CASSFSGTTYEQYF. CDR3 nucleotides: TGTGCCAGCAGTTTTAGCGGGACCACCTACGAGCAGTACTTC.

The genes are TRBV11-2 and TRBJ2-1; 13 positions agree with TRBD2. V gave up 5 bases and J gave up 4 bases; unmatched junction bases: 2. The germline CDR1 and CDR2 sequences are SGHAT and FQNNGV. The CDR3 contains 15 residues. CDR3 sequence reads: CASSPGLAGYNEQFF. The CDR3 DNA is TGTGCCAGCAGCCCGGGACTAGCGGGGTACAATGAGCAGTTCTTC.

The rearrangement joins TRBV7-6 to TRBJ2-1; possibly TRBD2 for D (6 bases). Germline-derived CDR1 and CDR2 are SGHVS and FNYEAQ. This CDR3 comprises 16 residues. V gave up 2 bases and J gave up 9 bases, with 20 bases separating them. For the CDR3, the DNA is TGTGCCAGCAGCTTAATTGGAAGTCGCTTGGGAGGTGAGCAGTTCTTC. Protein sequence: CASSLIGSRLGGEQFF.

The chain links TRBV24-1 to TRBJ1-2; D might be TRBD1 (5 bases). The CDR3 runs to 13 residues. The V gene lost 4 bases and the J gene lost 4 bases, with 9 bases spanning the gap. Per germline, CDR1 KGHDR and CDR2 SFDVKD. CDR3 sequence: CATSEGTAYGYTF. CDR3 in DNA: TGTGCCACCAGTGAGGGGACGGCCTATGGCTACACCTTC.

The rearrangement links TRBV7-9 to TRBJ1-2, with TRBD1 identical over 7 bases. The CDR3 consists of 14 residues. Unmatched junction bases numbered 9, after V lost 5 bases and J lost 6 bases. Germline V gene data show CDR1 as SEHNR and CDR2 as FQNEAQ (reference sequence). The CDR3 coding sequence is TGTGCCAGCAGCAAGGGACGACAGGGAGATGGCTACACCTTC. It encodes CASSKGRQGDGYTF.